Following are 5 T cell receptor beta chains from one sample sequenced in a study of blood T cell repertoires in COVID-19. This table comes from immunoSEQ multiplex PCR, and its TCRdb copy is limited to in-frame clones, with some not included. The sample consists of about 150,000 clones, approximately 85% of them appearing once. Sequencing used peripheral blood. The receptors originated from a man between 60 and 70 years old with COVID-19, enrolled during active disease.

J is TRBJ1-4 and V is TRBV13; D is unresolved. The CDR3 has 14 residues. Germline V CDR1 and CDR2: PRHDT, FYEKMQ (reference sequence). The germline V and J ends were trimmed by 2 bases and 7 bases, with 11 bases remaining between them. The CDR3 spells CASSLSGVGEKLFF. CDR3 coding DNA: TGTGCCAGCAGCTTATCCGGGGTTGGTGAAAAACTGTTTTTT.

This clone occurred once. V and J are TRBV7-2 and TRBJ2-1, with 9 bases matching TRBD1. The CDR3 totals 17 residues. J lost 0 bases, V lost 5 bases, and 8 bases had no gene match. The V gene's germline CDR1 is SGHTA and CDR2 FQGNSA. CDR3 amino acids: CASSKRTGDFSYNEQFF. CDR3 in DNA: TGTGCCAGCAGCAAGAGGACAGGGGATTTCTCCTACAATGAGCAGTTCTTC.

The chain has TRBV6-5 and TRBJ1-4; possibly TRBD1 for D (5 bases). The CDR3 consists of 15 residues. CDR1 is MNHEY and CDR2 is SVGAGI in the germline V gene. With 0 bases removed from V and 7 bases from J, the gap between germline ends came to 12 bases. The CDR3 reads CASSYSWGGPEKLFF. DNA for the CDR3: TGTGCCAGCAGTTACTCGTGGGGGGGACCTGAAAAACTGTTTTTT.

V usage is TRBV6-1 and J usage is TRBJ1-6, with D possibly matching TRBD1 (6 bases). The ends were cut back, 2 bases at V and 9 bases at J, with 14 bases in the middle. Germline CDR1 MNHNS, CDR2 SASEGT. CDR3 length equals 15 residues. CDR3: CASSELGRGSSPLHF. CDR3 bases: TGTGCCAGCAGTGAACTTGGCAGGGGCTCTTCACCCCTCCACTTT.

V and J are TRBV18 and TRBJ2-1; TRBD2 agrees at 14 bases. CDR1 is KGHSH and CDR2 is LQKENI in the germline V gene. The length of the CDR3 is 15 residues. V was pared by 4 bases and J by 6 bases, with 2 bases of the junction left unmatched. CDR3 in DNA: TGTGCCAGCTCACTGGGACTAGCGGGAGTCAATGAGCAGTTCTTC. This translates into CASSLGLAGVNEQFF.